These T cell receptor beta chains were read from a single sample in a study of post-analysis software for immune sequencing data. TCRdb processed the PCR reads anew with MiXCR; each CDR3 protein has one entry. The data contain hundreds of thousands of distinct CDR3 sequences, 40% to 55% of them seen just once; the ten biggest clones take up around 10%. The sequencing sample was made of blood. These receptors were collected from a girl between 5 and 17 years old with multiple sclerosis. The CDR3 runs from the conserved cysteine through the conserved F or W. D genes are given only for firm matches. A clone size is listed for some rows: how often the clone was seen (once, few, many), or a class if it is expanded.

CDR3aa: CASSLAGQGYTF
CDR3nt: TGTGCCAGCAGTTTAGCCGGCCAGGGCTACACCTTC
abundance: .
v_gene: TRBV27
d_gene: .
j_gene: TRBJ1-2

CDR3aa: CASNPRTAKAFF
CDR3nt: TGTGCCAGCAACCCCAGGACAGCTAAGGCTTTCTTT
abundance: .
v_gene: TRBV2
d_gene: .
j_gene: TRBJ1-1

CDR3aa: CSARDRANYGYTF
CDR3nt: TGCAGTGCTAGAGATCGGGCTAACTATGGCTACACCTTC
abundance: .
v_gene: TRBV20-1
d_gene: .
j_gene: TRBJ1-2

CDR3aa: CSARGRSSGANVLTF
CDR3nt: TGCAGTGCTAGGGGCCGGAGCTCTGGGGCCAACGTCCTGACTTTC
abundance: .
v_gene: TRBV20-1
d_gene: .
j_gene: TRBJ2-6

CDR3aa: CASSLPSSSTDTQYF
CDR3nt: TGTGCCAGCAGCTTGCCCTCGTCTAGCACAGATACGCAGTATTTT
abundance: .
v_gene: TRBV7-2
d_gene: .
j_gene: TRBJ2-3

CDR3aa: CASSPGTGSQETQYF
CDR3nt: TGCGCCAGCAGCCCCGGGACAGGAAGCCAAGAGACCCAGTACTTC
abundance: few
v_gene: TRBV5-1
d_gene: TRBD1
j_gene: TRBJ2-5

CDR3aa: CTSTNGGTQYF
CDR3nt: TGTACCAGCACCAACGGGGGGACCCAGTACTTC
abundance: few
v_gene: TRBV6-2/TRBV6-3
d_gene: .
j_gene: TRBJ2-5

CDR3aa: CASSYSTDKNEQFF
CDR3nt: TGTGCCAGCAGTTACTCGACCGACAAAAATGAGCAGTTCTTC
abundance: few
v_gene: TRBV6-2/TRBV6-3
d_gene: .
j_gene: TRBJ2-1

CDR3aa: CASGKGAFF
CDR3nt: TGTGCCAGCGGGAAGGGAGCTTTCTTT
abundance: .
v_gene: TRBV28
d_gene: .
j_gene: TRBJ1-1

CDR3aa: CASSFGGLPPYNEQFF
CDR3nt: TGTGCCAGCAGCTTTGGTGGGCTCCCGCCCTACAATGAGCAGTTCTTC
abundance: .
v_gene: TRBV7-3
d_gene: .
j_gene: TRBJ2-1

CDR3aa: CASSLSGRLLSTDTQYF
CDR3nt: TGTGCCAGCAGTTTATCGGGACGGCTCCTCAGCACAGATACGCAGTATTTT
abundance: .
v_gene: TRBV27
d_gene: .
j_gene: TRBJ2-3

CDR3aa: CSARDSDQSYEQYF
CDR3nt: TGCAGTGCTAGAGATTCTGACCAGTCCTACGAGCAGTACTTC
abundance: .
v_gene: TRBV20-1
d_gene: .
j_gene: TRBJ2-7

CDR3aa: CASSLDSDYNEQFF
CDR3nt: TGCGCCAGCAGCTTGGACAGCGACTACAATGAGCAGTTCTTC
abundance: .
v_gene: TRBV5-1
d_gene: .
j_gene: TRBJ2-1

CDR3aa: CSAMDRNNEKLFF
CDR3nt: TGCAGTGCTATGGACAGAAATAATGAAAAACTGTTTTTT
abundance: .
v_gene: TRBV20-1
d_gene: .
j_gene: TRBJ1-4

CDR3aa: CASSSRDRVRIGDTQYF
CDR3nt: TGTGCCAGCAGCTCCCGGGACAGGGTGAGGATCGGGGATACGCAGTATTTT
abundance: .
v_gene: TRBV6-1
d_gene: TRBD1
j_gene: TRBJ2-3

CDR3aa: CASSTVMGEKLFF
CDR3nt: TGTGCCAGCAGTACGGTGATGGGGGAAAAACTGTTTTTT
abundance: .
v_gene: TRBV12-3/TRBV12-4
d_gene: .
j_gene: TRBJ1-4

CDR3aa: CASSGRLDSGANVLTF
CDR3nt: TGCGCCAGCAGCGGGCGGCTTGACTCTGGGGCCAACGTCCTGACTTTC
abundance: few
v_gene: TRBV5-1
d_gene: .
j_gene: TRBJ2-6

CDR3aa: CASSMRPSGRGEQFF
CDR3nt: TGTGCCAGTAGTATGAGGCCTAGCGGGAGGGGTGAGCAGTTCTTC
abundance: .
v_gene: TRBV19
d_gene: TRBD2
j_gene: TRBJ2-1

CDR3aa: CASSSNKPGRSGANVRTF
CDR3nt: TGTGCCAGCAGCTCCAATAAACCAGGGCGATCTGGGGCCAACGTCCGGACTTTC
abundance: .
v_gene: TRBV7-9
d_gene: .
j_gene: TRBJ2-6

CDR3aa: CASSQEGRQETQYF
CDR3nt: TGCGCCAGCAGCCAAGAAGGCAGGCAAGAGACCCAGTACTTC
abundance: few
v_gene: TRBV4-1
d_gene: .
j_gene: TRBJ2-5

CDR3aa: CSVEALGGTNWAQETQYF
CDR3nt: TGCAGCGTTGAAGCTCTCGGAGGGACAAATTGGGCTCAAGAGACCCAGTACTTC
abundance: few
v_gene: TRBV29-1
d_gene: .
j_gene: TRBJ2-5

CDR3aa: CSVPSGLAGGYQETQYF
CDR3nt: TGCAGCGTCCCGTCGGGACTAGCGGGAGGGTATCAAGAGACCCAGTACTTC
abundance: few
v_gene: TRBV29-1
d_gene: TRBD2
j_gene: TRBJ2-5

CDR3aa: CASSTTMGAGEQYF
CDR3nt: TGTGCCAGCAGCACCACCATGGGGGCGGGGGAGCAGTACTTC
abundance: few
v_gene: TRBV12-3/TRBV12-4
d_gene: .
j_gene: TRBJ2-5

CDR3aa: CASSPPMKGTEAFF
CDR3nt: TGCGCCAGCAGCCCCCCCATGAAGGGCACTGAAGCTTTCTTT
abundance: .
v_gene: TRBV4-1
d_gene: .
j_gene: TRBJ1-1

CDR3aa: CSASGITYNEQFF
CDR3nt: TGCAGTGCGAGCGGGATCACCTACAATGAGCAGTTCTTC
abundance: .
v_gene: TRBV20-1
d_gene: TRBD2
j_gene: TRBJ2-1

CDR3aa: CSAARDLSSGETQYF
CDR3nt: TGCAGCGCCGCCAGGGACCTATCATCAGGGGAGACCCAGTACTTC
abundance: few
v_gene: TRBV29-1
d_gene: .
j_gene: TRBJ2-5

CDR3aa: CSTWDGSGRGTDTQYF
CDR3nt: TGCAGCACCTGGGATGGTAGCGGGAGAGGAACAGATACGCAGTATTTT
abundance: few
v_gene: TRBV29-1
d_gene: TRBD2
j_gene: TRBJ2-3

CDR3aa: CSAPPEAGGLRDEQYF
CDR3nt: TGCAGTGCCCCCCCGGAAGCGGGAGGGCTCAGGGACGAGCAGTACTTC
abundance: .
v_gene: TRBV20-1
d_gene: TRBD2
j_gene: TRBJ2-7

CDR3aa: CASSPRREGGADTQYF
CDR3nt: TGTGCTAGCAGCCCGAGGAGGGAGGGTGGTGCAGATACGCAGTATTTT
abundance: .
v_gene: TRBV7-7
d_gene: TRBD2
j_gene: TRBJ2-3

CDR3aa: CASRPSGTYEQYF
CDR3nt: TGTGCCAGCAGACCTAGCGGGACCTACGAGCAGTACTTC
abundance: many
v_gene: TRBV12-3/TRBV12-4
d_gene: TRBD2
j_gene: TRBJ2-7

CDR3aa: CASSPGGTYNEQYF
CDR3nt: TGTGCCAGCAGTCCAGGGGGCACCTACAATGAGCAGTACTTC
abundance: .
v_gene: TRBV28
d_gene: TRBD1
j_gene: TRBJ2-7